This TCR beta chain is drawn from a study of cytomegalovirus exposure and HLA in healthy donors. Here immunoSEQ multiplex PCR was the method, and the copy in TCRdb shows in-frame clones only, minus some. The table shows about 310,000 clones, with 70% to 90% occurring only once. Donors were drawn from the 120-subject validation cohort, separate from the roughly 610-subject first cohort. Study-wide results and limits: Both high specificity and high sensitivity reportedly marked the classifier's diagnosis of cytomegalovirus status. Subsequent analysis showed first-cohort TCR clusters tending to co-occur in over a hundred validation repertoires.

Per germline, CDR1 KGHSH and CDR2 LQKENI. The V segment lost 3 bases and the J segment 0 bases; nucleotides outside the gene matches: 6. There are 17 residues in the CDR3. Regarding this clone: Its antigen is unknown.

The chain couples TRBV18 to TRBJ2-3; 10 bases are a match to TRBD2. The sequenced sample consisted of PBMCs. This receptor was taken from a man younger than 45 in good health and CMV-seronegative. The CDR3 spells CASSPSGGFLSTDTQYF. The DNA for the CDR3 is TGTGCCAGCTCACCTAGCGGGGGGTTCCTGAGCACAGATACGCAGTATTTT.